This record covers a single TCR beta chain. Between the trimmed V and J ends, which lost 7 bases and 11 bases, there was a span of 9 bases. The CDR3 consists of 10 residues. The germline CDR1 and CDR2 sequences are GTSNPN and SVGIG (reference sequence). The entry originates in a study of blood T cell repertoires in COVID-19. Background on the study: Italy, Spain and the United States were the sources of the convalescent and acute COVID-19 samples. Sample material is recorded as cDNA or gDNA derived from T cells, B-cell-depleted T cells, or PBMCs.

Authors' analysis steps: Estimation of nucleated cell counts relied on the amplification of reference gene primers. Here immunoSEQ multiplex PCR was the method, and the copy in TCRdb shows in-frame clones only, minus some. That table gives V, J and clone size, and the DNA gave D and trimming. Altogether under 200,000 clones are present, about 82% being singletons, with the ten largest covering 4.5% to 7%. The source of this sequence is a man aged 35-49 years with acute COVID-19. The sample comprised PBMCs or T cells enriched from blood (not recorded which). The rearrangement links TRBV30 to TRBJ1-6; TRBD1 might be the D (6 bases). The CDR3 region is CAFGQPPLHF. DNA for the CDR3: TGTGCCTTTGGACAGCCACCCCTCCACTTT.